Presented here are 5 T cell receptor beta chains from one specimen sequenced in a study of T cell clonotyping in hematopoietic cell transplantation. The data were produced by immunoSEQ multiplex PCR, yet TCRdb's version contains in-frame clones alone and is incomplete. Here the sample spans 8,000 to 8,500 clones, 85% to 90% being singletons. This sample comprised peripheral blood mononuclear cells, obtained at the time of graft-versus-host disease after allogeneic stem cell transplant. The receptors here all came from a male patient between 55 and 70 years old who had an allogeneic stem cell transplant from a related donor, so the T cells may come from the graft donor. Some clones in this sample may be carry-over from other donors' samples.

The chain combines TRBV5-1 with TRBJ1-1; D not resolved. This CDR3 contains 14 residues. The germline V and J ends were trimmed by 2 bases and 4 bases, with 12 bases remaining between them. The germline V gene has CDR1 SGHRS and CDR2 YFSETQ. For the CDR3, the DNA is TGCGCCAGCAGCTTCTACAGCGATAGCACTGAAGCTTTCTTT. Translation: CASSFYSDSTEAFF.

This clone came up once. This chain links TRBV11-3 with TRBJ2-7; maybe TRBD2 (7 bases). Germline assignment: CDR1 SGHNT and CDR2 YENEEA. V was shortened by 1 base and J by 2 bases, with 15 bases between the two germline ends. CDR3 length: 16 residues. The CDR3 loop reads CASSLVFGGTTYEQYF. The CDR3 DNA sequence: TGTGCCAGCAGCTTAGTATTCGGGGGGACAACCTACGAGCAGTACTTC.

The V call is TRBV7-9, the J call TRBJ2-1; D is uncertain. Germline loops: CDR1 SEHNR, CDR2 FQNEAQ (reference sequence). V shed 2 bases and J shed 10 bases, with 18 bases lying between them. CDR3 length equals 15 residues. CDR3 in amino acids: CASSLWPELRYEQFF. CDR3 nucleotides: TGTGCCAGCAGCTTATGGCCAGAACTACGGTACGAGCAGTTCTTC.

This sequence joins TRBV19 and TRBJ1-5, with 9 bases lining up with TRBD1. This CDR3 comprises 14 residues. Losses at the gene ends were 4 bases for V and 4 bases for J; bases not matched to a gene: 2. Germline lookup yields CDR1 LNHDA and CDR2 SQIVND (reference sequence). CDR3: CASSTTGGNQPQHF. The CDR3 DNA follows: TGTGCCAGTAGTACGACAGGGGGGAATCAGCCCCAGCATTTT.

Only one count was recorded for this clone. One junction end does not reproduce the germline sequence, and a read error may be involved. The genes are TRBV7-2 and TRBJ2-7; perhaps D is TRBD1 or TRBD2 (6 bases each). Germline CDR1 SGHTA, CDR2 FQGNSA. The CDR3 extends over 14 amino acids. The CDR3 DNA sequence: TGTGCCAGCAGCTCGAGGAGGGGCCGGGACACCGTGCTCTTC. Protein: CASSSRRGRDTVLF.